Below, 4 T cell receptor beta chains from the same sample are listed, as sequenced in a study of cytotoxic CD8 clonotypes in ibrutinib-treated CLL. The repertoire was sequenced with immunoSEQ multiplex PCR; TCRdb's copy has only in-frame clones and lacks some. The sample yields 15,000 to 20,000 clones, about 80% seen once. Sequencing used PBMCs, obtained before ibrutinib treatment. The receptors here all came from a human donor with chronic lymphocytic leukemia.

The chain uses TRBV5-1 and TRBJ1-2; 7 bases align to TRBD1. Losses at the gene ends were 4 bases for V and 4 bases for J; bases not matched to a gene: 7. This CDR3 is built from 14 residues. Germline CDR1 reads SGHRS; CDR2 reads YFSETQ. The DNA for the CDR3 is TGCGCCAGCAGCGTAACGGGACAGCGCTATGGCTACACCTTC. Translated, it gives CASSVTGQRYGYTF.

The V call is TRBV7-2, the J call TRBJ2-2, with TRBD1 matching 7 bases. Unmatched junction bases numbered 6, after V lost 8 bases and J lost 6 bases. The CDR3 totals 13 residues. CDR1 SGHTA and CDR2 FQGNSA come from the germline V gene. The CDR3 loop reads CASGRQGSGELFF. CDR3 DNA: TGTGCCAGCGGTCGACAGGGATCCGGGGAGCTGTTTTTT.

The CDR3 loop reads CASSLTLAGTNEQFF. The CDR3 region has the DNA TGCGCCAGCAGCTTGACGCTAGCGGGGACCAATGAGCAGTTCTTC. J is TRBJ2-1 and V is TRBV5-1, with 9 bases matching TRBD2. The V segment lost 1 base and the J segment 6 bases; nucleotides outside the gene matches: 5. Germline CDR1 SGHRS, CDR2 YFSETQ. The CDR3 is 15 residues long.

The sample holds one count of this clone. V and J are TRBV11-2 and TRBJ2-1; 9 bases are a match to TRBD2. From germline, CDR1 is SGHAT and CDR2 FQNNGV. The CDR3 length is 16 residues. Trimming took 1 base from V and 8 from J; bases not matched to a gene: 9. The CDR3 sequence is CASSLASGLAVYEQFF. The CDR3, as DNA: TGTGCCAGCAGCTTAGCATCGGGACTAGCTGTATATGAGCAGTTCTTC.